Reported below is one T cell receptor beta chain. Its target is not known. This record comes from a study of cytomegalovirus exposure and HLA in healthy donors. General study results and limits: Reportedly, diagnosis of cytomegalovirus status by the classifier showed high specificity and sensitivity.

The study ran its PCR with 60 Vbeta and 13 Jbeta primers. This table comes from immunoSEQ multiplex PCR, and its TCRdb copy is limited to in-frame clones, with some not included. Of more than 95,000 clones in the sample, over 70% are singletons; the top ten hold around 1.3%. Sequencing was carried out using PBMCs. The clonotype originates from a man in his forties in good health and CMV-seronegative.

The CDR3 reads CASSYSDRGYGNTIYF. The DNA for the CDR3 is TGTGCCAGCAGTTACTCGGACAGGGGATACGGAAACACCATATATTTT. The rearrangement joins TRBV6-5 to TRBJ1-3; 9 positions match TRBD1. V dropped 0 bases and J dropped 4; count of bases not matched to a gene: 4. The germline gives CDR1 MNHEY, CDR2 SVGAGI. The CDR3 contains 16 residues.